The TCR beta chain described here comes from a study of monozygotic twins with cystic fibrosis. Germline-derived CDR1 and CDR2 are SNHLY and FYNNEI. The CDR3 runs 15 residues. Trimming took off 3 bases at V and 7 bases at J, with 18 bases between the two ends. This table comes from immunoSEQ multiplex PCR, and its TCRdb copy is limited to in-frame clones, with some not included. Here the sample spans under 10,000 clones, 97% to 99% being singletons. The receptor's source is a girl aged 2 to 10 with cystic fibrosis. The chain is built from TRBV2 and TRBJ1-2; D is perhaps TRBD1 (5 bases). The specimen was blood. This CDR3 reads CASSDVLGQGSGYTF. The DNA for the CDR3 is TGTGCCAGCAGTGACGTGTTAGGGCAGGGATCTGGCTACACCTTC.